A single sample is the source of the 4 T cell receptor beta chains below, sequenced in a study of blood T cell repertoires in COVID-19 (dated by TCRdb to 2018 to 2020). Libraries were made using the immunoSEQ multiplex PCR assay. The clones in this table, taken by TCRdb from immuneACCESS, are in-frame only. Not every clone is retained; where verified, under half of the shortfall comes from an unresolved V gene, and the cause of the rest is unknown. The sample yields over 15,000 clones; 75% to 90% were counted once. Jointly, the top ten make up around an eighth of the sample. The material sequenced was peripheral blood. These TCRs come from a man aged 55 to 70 with active COVID-19.

The sample holds a few counts of this clone. The junction departs from germline at one end; a sequencing error may be responsible. This chain links TRBV5-1 with TRBJ2-1; 9 bases align to TRBD1. The CDR3 sequence is 17 residues long. The germline V gene encodes CDR1 SGHRS and CDR2 YFSETQ. The CDR3 protein is CASSKRPGQGSHNEQFF. DNA of the CDR3: TGCGCCAGCAGCAAACGCCCGGGACAGGGCTCCCACAATGAGCAGTTCTTC.

V gene TRBV9 combines with J gene TRBJ2-4; D not certain. Germline loops: CDR1 SGDLS, CDR2 YYNGEE. The CDR3 length is 15 residues. Trimming removed 0 bases from V and 7 bases from J, with 14 bases in between. This CDR3 is CASSVGNLQANIQYF. CDR3 DNA: TGTGCCAGCAGCGTAGGTAACTTACAAGCGAACATTCAGTACTTC.

The V and J genes are TRBV19 and TRBJ1-4; a weak D match, TRBD1 (5 bases). Looked up from germline, CDR1 is LNHDA and CDR2 is SQIVND (reference sequence). V lost 5 bases, J lost 7 bases, and 14 bases lay in between. The CDR3 covers 14 residues. In nucleotides, the CDR3 is TGTGCCAGTAGTTTTGGAGGGGCGAGTGAAAAACTGTTTTTT. This encodes CASSFGGASEKLFF.

The genes are TRBV18 and TRBJ2-7; the match to TRBD1 covers 10 bases. The CDR3 is made up of 16 amino acids. Germline CDR1 is KGHSH and CDR2 is LQKENI. V lost 2 bases and J lost 3; bases outside the gene matches: 7. The CDR3 sequence is CASSPTSGTGDYEQYF. The CDR3 DNA is TGTGCCAGCTCACCAACATCCGGGACAGGGGACTACGAGCAGTACTTC. Full variable domain (outside the CDR3, taken from reference TRBV18 and TRBJ2-7): NAGVMQNPRHLVRRRGQEARLRCSPMKGHSHVYWYRQLPEEGLKFMVYLQKENIIDESGMPKERFSAEFPKEGPSILRIQQVVRGDSAAYFCASSPTSGTGDYEQYFGPGTRLTVT.